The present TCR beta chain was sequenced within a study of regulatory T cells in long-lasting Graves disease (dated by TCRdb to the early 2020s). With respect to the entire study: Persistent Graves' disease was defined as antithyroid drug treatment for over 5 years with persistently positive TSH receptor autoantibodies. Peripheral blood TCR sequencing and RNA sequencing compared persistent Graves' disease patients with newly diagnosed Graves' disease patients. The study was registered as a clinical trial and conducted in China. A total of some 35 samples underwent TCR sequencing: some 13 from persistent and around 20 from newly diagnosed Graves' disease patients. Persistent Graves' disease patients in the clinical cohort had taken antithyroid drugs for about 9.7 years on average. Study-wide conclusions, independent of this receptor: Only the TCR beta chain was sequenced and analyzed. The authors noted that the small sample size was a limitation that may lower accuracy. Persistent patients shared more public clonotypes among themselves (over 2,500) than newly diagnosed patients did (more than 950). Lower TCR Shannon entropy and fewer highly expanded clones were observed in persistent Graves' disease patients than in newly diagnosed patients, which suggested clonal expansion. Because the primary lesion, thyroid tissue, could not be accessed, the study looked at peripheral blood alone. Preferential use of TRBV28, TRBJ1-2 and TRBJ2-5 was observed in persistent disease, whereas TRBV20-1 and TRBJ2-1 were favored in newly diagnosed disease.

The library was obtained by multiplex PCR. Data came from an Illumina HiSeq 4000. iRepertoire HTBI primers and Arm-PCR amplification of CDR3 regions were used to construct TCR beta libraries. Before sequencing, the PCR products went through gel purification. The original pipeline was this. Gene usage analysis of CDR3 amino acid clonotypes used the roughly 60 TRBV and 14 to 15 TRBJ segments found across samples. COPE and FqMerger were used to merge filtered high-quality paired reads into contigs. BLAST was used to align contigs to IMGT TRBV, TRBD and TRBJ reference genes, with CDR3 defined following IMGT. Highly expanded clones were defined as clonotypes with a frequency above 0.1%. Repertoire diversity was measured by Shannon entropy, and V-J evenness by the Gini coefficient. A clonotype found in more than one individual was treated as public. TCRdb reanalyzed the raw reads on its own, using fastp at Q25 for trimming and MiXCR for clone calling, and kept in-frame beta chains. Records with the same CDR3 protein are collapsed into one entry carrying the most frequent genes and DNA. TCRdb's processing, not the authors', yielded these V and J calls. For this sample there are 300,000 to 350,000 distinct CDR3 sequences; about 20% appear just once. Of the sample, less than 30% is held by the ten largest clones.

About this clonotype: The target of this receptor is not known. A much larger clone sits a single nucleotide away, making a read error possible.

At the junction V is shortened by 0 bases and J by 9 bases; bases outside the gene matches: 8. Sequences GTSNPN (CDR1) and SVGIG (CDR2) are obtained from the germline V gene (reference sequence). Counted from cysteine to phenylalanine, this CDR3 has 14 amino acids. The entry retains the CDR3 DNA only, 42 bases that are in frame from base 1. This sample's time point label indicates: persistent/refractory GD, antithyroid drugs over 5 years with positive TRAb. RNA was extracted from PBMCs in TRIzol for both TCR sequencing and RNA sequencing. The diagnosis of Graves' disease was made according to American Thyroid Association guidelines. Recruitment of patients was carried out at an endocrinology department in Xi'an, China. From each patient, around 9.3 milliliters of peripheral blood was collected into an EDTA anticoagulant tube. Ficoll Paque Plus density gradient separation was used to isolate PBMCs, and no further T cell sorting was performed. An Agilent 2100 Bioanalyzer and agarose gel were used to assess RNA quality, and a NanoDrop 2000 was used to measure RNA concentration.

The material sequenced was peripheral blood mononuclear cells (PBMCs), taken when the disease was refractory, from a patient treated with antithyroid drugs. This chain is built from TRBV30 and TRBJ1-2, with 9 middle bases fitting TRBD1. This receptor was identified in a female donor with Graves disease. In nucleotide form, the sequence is TGTGCCTGGAGTGTAGGACAGGGGAGGATTAGCTACACCTTC. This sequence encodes CAWSVGQGRISYTF. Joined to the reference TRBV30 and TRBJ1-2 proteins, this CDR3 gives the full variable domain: SQTIHQWPATLVQPVGSPLSLECTVEGTSNPNLYWYRQAAGRGLQLLFYSVGIGQISSEVPQNLSASRPQDRQFILSSKKLLLSDSGFYLCAWSVGQGRISYTFGSGTRLTVV.